This is a list of T cell receptor beta chains from one sample in a study of tumor and adjacent non-tumor tissue in lung cancer. TCRdb ran MiXCR on the multiplex PCR reads and lists one entry per CDR3 protein. The table includes about 90,000 distinct CDR3 sequences, roughly three fifths detected once. Sequencing input: lung tumor tissue. All receptors come from a man in his sixties or seventies with non-small cell lung cancer. The CDR3 runs from the conserved cysteine through the conserved F or W. A D gene is named only where the DNA matches it firmly. Size values are once, few and many counts, or a class for expanded clones, and some rows have none.

CATSTTGIQVTQYF	TGTGCCACCTCGACTACCGGGATCCAAGTGACCCAGTACTTC	-	-	TRBV24-1	TRBJ2-5
CASKPDSGANVLTF	TGTGCCAGCAAGCCAGACTCTGGGGCCAACGTCCTGACTTTC	-	-	TRBV5-4	TRBJ2-6
CASSYSSRVHSPPHF	TGTGCCAGCAGTTACTCTTCCAGGGTACATTCACCCCCCCACTTT	-	-	TRBV6-5	TRBJ1-6
CVSSQDQEGTEAFF	TGTGTCAGCAGCCAAGATCAGGAGGGTACTGAAGCTTTCTTT	-	-	TRBV4-2	TRBJ1-1
CTWSGLAGGRLAGELFF	TGTACCTGGAGTGGACTAGCGGGAGGGCGACTGGCCGGGGAGCTGTTTTTT	-	TRBD2	TRBV30	TRBJ2-2
CTSSLGGDRTRELFF	TGTACCAGCAGCTTAGGTGGGGACAGGACCCGGGAGCTGTTTTTT	-	TRBD1	TRBV11-2	TRBJ2-2
CASTAGGYGYTF	TGTGCCAGCACCGCGGGGGGCTATGGCTACACCTTC	large	-	TRBV11-2	TRBJ1-2
CSDSLGASGIVVETQYF	TGTTCCGACAGCTTAGGGGCTAGCGGGATCGTCGTGGAGACCCAGTACTTC	once	TRBD2	TRBV11-2	TRBJ2-5
CSAGDVYEQYF	TGCAGTGCCGGGGACGTCTACGAGCAGTACTTC	-	-	TRBV20-1	TRBJ2-7
CASSFSEGRGSYEQYF	TGTGCCAGCAGTTTCTCCGAGGGTCGGGGTTCCTACGAGCAGTACTTC	many	-	TRBV6-2/TRBV6-3	TRBJ2-7
CASSLQGPGELFF	TGTGCCAGCAGCTTACAGGGACCCGGGGAGCTGTTTTTT	medium-sized	-	TRBV11-2	TRBJ2-2
CASNIAGGSTDTQCF	TGTGCCAGCAATATAGCGGGAGGGAGCACAGATACGCAGTGTTTT	-	TRBD2	TRBV6-1	TRBJ2-3
CATSRRLADTGELFF	TGTGCCACCAGCAGAAGGTTAGCGGACACCGGGGAGCTGTTTTTT	-	-	TRBV15	TRBJ2-2
CASSQERGRGDQSQHF	TGTGCCAGCAGCCAAGAGAGGGGCCGTGGGGATCAGTCCCAGCATTTT	-	-	TRBV16	TRBJ1-5
CASSRSSGRLSVGELFF	TGTGCCAGCAGTAGATCGAGCGGGCGTCTGTCGGTCGGGGAGCTGTTTTTT	once	-	TRBV11-2	TRBJ2-2